Below, 21 T cell receptor beta chains from the same sample are listed, as sequenced in a study of T cell repertoires in ileal Crohn's disease. Assay used: immunoSEQ multiplex PCR; TCRdb lists only in-frame clones, some missing. The sample carries over 4,500 clones, around 75% recorded once. Material for sequencing was ileal tissue. These receptors were collected from an adult with Crohn's disease.

The J gene is TRBJ2-1, the V gene TRBV18; TRBD1 matches at 12 bases. With 3 bases clipped from V and 7 bases from J, the junction kept 4 bases outside the gene matches. The CDR3 sequence is 15 residues long. Germline V gene sequence: CDR1 KGHSH, CDR2 LQKENI. In DNA form, the CDR3 reads TGTGCCAGCTCACCCGGGACAGGGGGCCGGAATGAGCAGTTCTTC. Amino acid sequence: CASSPGTGGRNEQFF.

V is TRBV27 and J is TRBJ2-7, with 7 bases fitting TRBD1. Unmatched junction bases numbered 9, after V lost 6 bases and J lost 4 bases. CDR3 length: 14 amino acids. CDR1 and CDR2 (germline): MNHEY, SMNVEV (reference sequence). This CDR3 is CASSPQGELYEQYF. As DNA, the CDR3 is TGTGCCAGCAGCCCCCAGGGGGAGTTGTACGAGCAGTACTTC.

This clone has more than one count but fewer than ten. The junction differs from germline at one of its ends, possibly a read error. The chain recombines TRBV7-2 with TRBJ1-3; 7 bases are shared with TRBD1. Per the germline V gene, CDR1 is SGHTA and CDR2 is FQGNSA. CDR3 size: 14 residues. The CDR3 DNA reads TGTGCCAGCAGTTCGGGACAGCCCGGAAATACCATATATTTT. Protein: CASSSGQPGNTIYF.

V gene TRBV7-2 combines with J gene TRBJ2-7, with D maybe TRBD1 (5 bases). The germline gives CDR1 SGHTA, CDR2 FQGNSA. Trimming took 3 bases from V and 5 from J, leaving 17 bases between them. CDR3 length equals 15 residues. Here the CDR3 DNA reads TGTGCCAGCAGCTTGAGGAGAACAGGCGCGGACGAGCAGTACTTC. As protein: CASSLRRTGADEQYF.

This clone was recorded a few times. V gene TRBV29-1 combines with J gene TRBJ2-5, with 8 nucleotides matching TRBD2. Losses at the gene ends were 8 bases for V and 5 bases for J; bases not matched to a gene: 13. This CDR3 is 14 amino acids long. Germline V gene sequence: CDR1 SQVTM, CDR2 ANQGSEA. CDR3 in amino acids: CSSRGPAGAETQYF. CDR3 DNA sequence: TGCAGCTCGAGGGGCCCAGCGGGAGCGGAGACCCAGTACTTC.

This clone was seen only once. The rearrangement uses TRBV15 and TRBJ2-3; D is unresolved. V was clipped by 1 base and J by 6 bases, with 5 bases between them. This CDR3 spans 12 amino acids. Germline-derived CDR1 and CDR2 are LNHNV and YYDKDF (reference sequence). The CDR3 region has the DNA TGTGCCACCAGCAGAGGGCTGGATACGCAGTATTTT. Its protein is CATSRGLDTQYF.

V and J are TRBV30 and TRBJ1-2; TRBD1 is a possible D gene (5 bases). Trimming left V 0 bases short and J 4 bases short, with 9 bases between. CDR3 length: 13 residues. Germline CDR1 is GTSNPN and CDR2 is SVGIG (reference sequence). CDR3 residues: CAWSVNRLYGYTF. The CDR3 DNA reads TGTGCCTGGAGTGTAAACAGGCTCTATGGCTACACCTTC.

A few counts support this clone. The chain uses TRBV7-2 and TRBJ2-7; a possible D gene is TRBD2 (7 bases). Trimming stripped 5 bases from V and 1 base from J, with 15 bases between. Germline CDR1 is SGHTA and CDR2 is FQGNSA. There are 15 residues in the CDR3. The CDR3 DNA reads TGTGCCAGCAGCGGGGGGGCGGGGGCTTCCTACGAGCAGTACTTC. Translation: CASSGGAGASYEQYF.

The chain combines TRBV7-3 with TRBJ2-6, with D unclear. Trimming left V 5 bases short and J 2 bases short, with 10 bases between. The V gene's germline CDR1 is SGHTA and CDR2 FQGTGA. The CDR3 has 15 residues. This CDR3 is CASSPRVAGANVLTF. The DNA for the CDR3 is TGTGCCAGCAGCCCCCGGGTTGCTGGGGCCAACGTCCTGACTTTC.

This chain connects TRBV7-8 to TRBJ2-5; TRBD2 agrees at 9 bases. The ends lost 4 bases at V and 5 bases at J; junction bases unmatched: 11. Germline CDR1 is SGHVS and CDR2 is FQNEAQ. The CDR3 spans 16 residues. Here the CDR3 reads CASSSSGTSGRETQYF. CDR3 in DNA: TGTGCCAGCAGCTCATCGGGAACTAGCGGGCGTGAGACCCAGTACTTC.

The chain links TRBV19 to TRBJ2-5, with D possibly TRBD1 on 7 matching bases. The end of the DNA fits TRBJ2-7 better, so the J call may be wrong. This CDR3 comprises 14 residues. In germline, CDR1 is LNHDA, CDR2 SQIVND (reference sequence). Here the CDR3 reads CASSDGGGAYEQYF. The CDR3 nucleotides read TGTGCCAGTAGTGACGGAGGGGGCGCCTACGAGCAGTACTTC.

The chain couples TRBV30 to TRBJ1-6, with D maybe TRBD1 (5 bases). Germline CDR1 GTSNPN, CDR2 SVGIG (reference sequence). The CDR3 is made up of 13 amino acids. V was clipped by 5 bases and J by 7 bases, with 12 bases between them. The chain's CDR3 is CAWGQGLNSPLHF. The CDR3 nucleotides read TGTGCCTGGGGGCAGGGATTGAATTCACCCCTCCACTTT.

The chain has TRBV27 and TRBJ1-5; tentative D call: TRBD1 (6 bases). With 5 bases removed from V and 2 bases from J, the gap between germline ends came to 16 bases. Germline CDR1 MNHEY, CDR2 SMNVEV (reference sequence). The CDR3 is 16 residues long. CDR3 sequence reads: CASSRTTGTRNQPQHF. Written as DNA, the CDR3 is TGTGCCAGCAGTCGCACCACCGGGACACGCAATCAGCCCCAGCATTTT.

The count of this clone is one. At one of its ends the junction is not consistent with the germline gene, which may arise from a read error. The chain couples TRBV6-5 to TRBJ2-7, with TRBD2 matching over 7 bases. The length of the CDR3 is 14 residues. The V gene's germline CDR1 is MNHEY and CDR2 SVGAGI. CDR3 region: CASSRDYENYERYF. CDR3 bases: TGTGCCAGCAGCCGGGACTATGAAAACTACGAGCGGTACTTC.

This clone occurred a few times. V is TRBV28 and J is TRBJ2-1; 8 nucleotides align to TRBD2. The germline CDR1 and CDR2 sequences are MDHEN and SYDVKM. The CDR3 is 16 amino acids. With V trimmed by 5 bases and J by 4 bases, 10 bases remained unmatched. CDR3 nucleotides: TGTGCCAGCAGTCCTCCAAGCGGGAGTGGTTACAATGAGCAGTTCTTC. This translates into CASSPPSGSGYNEQFF.

V gene TRBV11-2 combines with J gene TRBJ2-1; 10 bases agree with TRBD2. In germline, CDR1 is SGHAT, CDR2 FQNNGV. Losses at the gene ends were 2 bases for V and 6 bases for J; bases not matched to a gene: 4. The CDR3 is 15 amino acids. CDR3 loop: CASSLSSGRGNEQFF. DNA for the CDR3: TGTGCCAGCAGCTTATCTAGCGGGAGAGGCAATGAGCAGTTCTTC.

This chain uses TRBV19 with TRBJ1-1, with 8 positions matching TRBD1. J gave up 0 bases and V 5 bases, and 11 bases lay outside the gene matches. This CDR3 is built from 17 residues. Per germline, CDR1 LNHDA and CDR2 SQIVND (reference sequence). The CDR3 is CASSRSLTGELNTEAFF. The CDR3 DNA sequence: TGTGCCAGTAGTCGTTCTTTGACAGGGGAGTTGAACACTGAAGCTTTCTTT. The full variable domain, rest sourced from reference TRBV19 and TRBJ1-1, is DGGITQSPKYLFRKEGQNVTLSCEQNLNHDAMYWYRQDPGQGLRLIYYSQIVNDFQKGDIAEGYSVSREKKESFPLTVTSAQKNPTAFYLCASSRSLTGELNTEAFFGQGTRLTVV.

This clone has a handful of counts. The V gene is TRBV7-6, the J gene TRBJ2-7; possibly TRBD1 for D (8 bases). The germline V gene has CDR1 SGHVS and CDR2 FNYEAQ. V was shortened by 5 bases and J by 0 bases, with 17 bases between the two germline ends. The CDR3 is made up of 16 amino acids. In DNA form, the CDR3 reads TGTGCCAGCAGCCCGGGGGGCAGGGGGCTCTCCTACGAGCAGTACTTC. This gives the protein CASSPGGRGLSYEQYF.

The chain is built from TRBV10-3 and TRBJ2-3; the D gene is possibly TRBD1 (6 bases). Germline loops: CDR1 ENHRY, CDR2 SYGVKD. The CDR3 consists of 12 residues. Trimming removed 2 bases at V and 8 bases at J, with 8 bases between. The CDR3 here is CAISEGRGTQYF. The CDR3 DNA follows: TGTGCCATCAGTGAGGGCAGGGGTACGCAGTATTTT.

This clone was picked up a small number of times. This specimen includes other DNA sequences encoding the same CDR3. The CDR3 nucleotides are TGTGCCAGCAGTGTACAGGTTGGGAATTCACCCCTCCACTTT. Its protein is CASSVQVGNSPLHF. This chain links TRBV6-1 with TRBJ1-6; weak D call: TRBD1 (5 bases). The CDR3 length is 14 residues. The germline V gene encodes CDR1 MNHNS and CDR2 SASEGT. Trimming pared 4 bases from V and 7 bases from J, leaving 11 bases between.

The chain carries TRBV27 and TRBJ2-7, with TRBD2 identical over 8 bases. The germline CDR1 and CDR2 sequences are MNHEY and SMNVEV (reference sequence). J gave up 3 bases and V 4 bases, and 5 bases lay outside the gene matches. This CDR3 has 14 residues. The CDR3 DNA sequence: TGTGCCAGCAGTTCCGGGACTAGGGGCTACGAGCAGTACTTC. It specifies CASSSGTRGYEQYF.